This TCR beta chain is drawn from a study of blood T cell repertoires in COVID-19. On the study more broadly: From T cells, B-cell-depleted T cells, or PBMCs came the material, which was cDNA or gDNA.

The CDR3 has 12 amino acids. Trimming took 5 bases from V and 8 from J; bases not matched to a gene: 5. Germline V gives CDR1 MNHEY, CDR2 SVGAGI. Original analysis: Reference gene primers were amplified, and this amplification served to estimate nucleated cell counts. Repertoires were generated with immunoSEQ multiplex PCR, while TCRdb's copy carries only in-frame clones and drops some. The V and J calls and clone size are taken from that table; D and trimming were inferred from the DNA. The sample has 230,000 or so clones, roughly 88% seen once; the top ten hold 1.2% to 1.5%. The sample consisted of peripheral blood. This sequence joins TRBV6-5 and TRBJ1-2, with 7 bases lining up with TRBD1. The sequence came from a woman aged 40 to 49 who had recovered from COVID-19. CDR3 protein: CASSPDREGYTF. CDR3 nucleotide sequence: TGTGCCAGCAGTCCCGACAGGGAAGGCTACACCTTC.